The clone carrying this TCR beta chain turned up a few times. Its antigen is still unknown. The sample contains more than one DNA sequence encoding this CDR3. The assay was immunoSEQ multiplex PCR, and TCRdb's table has in-frame clones only and misses some. The sample records about 1.1 million clones, approximately 80% being singletons. The data were obtained in a study of shared clonotypes between healthy human individuals. Background on the study: Three plates were used per donor for CD4 naive, three for CD4 memory, two for CD8 naive and one for CD8 memory. Study-wide results and limits: Sorted-subset sequencing, rarefaction showed, was incomplete despite large depth.

Germline V gene lookup returns CDR1 SGHNT and CDR2 YYREEE (reference sequence). V lost 0 bases and J 0 bases, leaving 4 bases between the germline ends. The CDR3 covers 15 residues. Researchers partitioned CD4+ cells into CD45RA+ naive and CD45RA-negative memory subsets. The chain links TRBV5-4 to TRBJ2-6; D gene ambiguous. This receptor was obtained from a man between 18 and 35 years old in good health. Some clones in this sample may be carry-over from other donors' samples. Sequenced material: memory CD4+ T cells from PBMCs. The subset here: CD45RA-negative fraction. The CDR3 is CASSLESSGANVLTF. The CDR3, as DNA: TGTGCCAGCAGCTTGGAGTCCTCTGGGGCCAACGTCCTGACTTTC.